Sequencing of this TCR beta chain was carried out in a study of shared T cell receptors in the human thymus. Germline V gene data show CDR1 as MNHEY and CDR2 as SMNVEV (reference sequence). This CDR3 spans 15 amino acids. V gave up 5 bases and J gave up 0 bases; unmatched junction bases: 1. Only in-frame clones appear in the TCRdb table, and some are missing; sequencing was by immunoSEQ multiplex PCR. There are over 650,000 clones in the sample; approximately 87% occur only once, and 0.0094% lies in the top ten. Separately, the same data were catalogued under a study of human thymus T cells.

Sequencing was done on a sample of thymocytes. This TCR was recovered from a boy in the first two years of life with a congenital heart defect. The chain has TRBV27 and TRBJ2-2, with TRBD1 matching over 9 bases. CDR3 in DNA: TGTGCCAGCAGTCGACAGGGGGCGAACACCGGGGAGCTGTTTTTT. Amino acids: CASSRQGANTGELFF.